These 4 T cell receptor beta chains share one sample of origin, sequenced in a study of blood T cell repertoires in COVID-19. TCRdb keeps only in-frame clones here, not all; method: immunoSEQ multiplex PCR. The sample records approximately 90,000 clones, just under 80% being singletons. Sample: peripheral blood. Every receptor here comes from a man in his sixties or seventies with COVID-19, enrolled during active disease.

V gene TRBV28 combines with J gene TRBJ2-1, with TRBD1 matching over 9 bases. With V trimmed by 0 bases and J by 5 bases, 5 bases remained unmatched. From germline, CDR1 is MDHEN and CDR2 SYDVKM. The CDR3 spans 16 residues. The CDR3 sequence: CASSLWGQGTNNEQFF. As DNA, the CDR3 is TGTGCCAGCAGTTTATGGGGACAGGGAACCAACAATGAGCAGTTCTTC. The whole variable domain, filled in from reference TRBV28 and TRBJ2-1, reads DVKVTQSSRYLVKRTGEKVFLECVQDMDHENMFWYRQDPGLGLRLIYFSYDVKMKEKGDIPEGYSVSREKKERFSLILESASTNQTSMYLCASSLWGQGTNNEQFFGPGTRLTVL.

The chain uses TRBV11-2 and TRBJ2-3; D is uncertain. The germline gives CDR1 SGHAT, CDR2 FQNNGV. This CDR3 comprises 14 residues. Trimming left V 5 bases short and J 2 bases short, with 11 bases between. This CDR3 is CASSPALFTDTQYF. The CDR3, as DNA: TGTGCCAGCAGCCCCGCGTTGTTCACAGATACGCAGTATTTT.

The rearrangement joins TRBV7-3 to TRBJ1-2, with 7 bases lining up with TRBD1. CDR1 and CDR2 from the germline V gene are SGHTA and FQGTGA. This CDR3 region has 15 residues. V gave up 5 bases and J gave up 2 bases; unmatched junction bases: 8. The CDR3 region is CASSPQGGLNYGYTF. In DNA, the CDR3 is TGTGCCAGCAGCCCCCAAGGGGGCCTGAACTATGGCTACACCTTC.

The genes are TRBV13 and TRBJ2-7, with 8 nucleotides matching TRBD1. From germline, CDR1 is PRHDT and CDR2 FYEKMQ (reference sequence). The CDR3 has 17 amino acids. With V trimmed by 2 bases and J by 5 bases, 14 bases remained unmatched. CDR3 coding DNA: TGTGCCAGCAGCTTACGGGTGGGCTGGACAGGGTCCCACGAGCAGTACTTC. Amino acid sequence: CASSLRVGWTGSHEQYF.